The source of this T cell receptor beta chain is a study of cytomegalovirus exposure and HLA in healthy donors (dated by TCRdb to 2017 to 2019). Study-level background: An earlier analysis of roughly 610 of the donors reported 250 to 350 Gb of sequence data and 100 million to 120 million unique TCR beta sequences obtained from approximately 180 million T cells. Roughly 310 gigabases of sequencing data and approximately 93 million unique TCR sequences were included in an early release covering about 600 HLA-typed donors. Of the roughly 410 genotyped donors, more than 75% were placed in the genetic ancestry cluster associated with self-reported Caucasian donors. The study aimed to test whether cataloging public T cell receptors could reveal signatures of past pathogen exposure. The T cell repertoires of some 670 subjects were profiled by immunosequencing and related to cytomegalovirus serostatus. In addition to the first cohort of 650 to 750 subjects, a separate validation cohort of around 110 different subjects was used. To predict cytomegalovirus infection status, the study combined high-throughput TCR immunosequencing, statistical association of individual TCRs with disease status, and machine learning. In a later analysis, previously published TCR beta repertoires from 666 donors were re-analyzed and high-resolution HLA genotyping was added so that TCR occurrence patterns could be studied. Rather than using new phenotypic data, the later analysis identified candidate immune exposures from TCR beta sequences and from how often those sequences occurred across donors. An earlier analysis of several hundred of the donors applied high-throughput TCR beta sequencing to assess whether each TCR beta V gene segment acted as functional or pseudogenic. Donor age, sex, ethnicity and CMV serostatus were collected together with the repertoire data. A later genetic analysis used genome-wide SNP genotypes for 398 of the 666 donors, treating that subset as a discovery cohort. Every repertoire in the discovery cohort had been generated on one and the same sequencing platform. Class I and class II HLA loci were covered by the typing at four-digit resolution. The number of typed donors differed by locus: about 629-630 for A, B, C, DRB1 and DQB1; some 500 for DQA1; roughly 600 for DPA1; and approximately 450 for DPB1. Roughly five DR-DQ haplotypes were handled as single units for association and clustering because linkage in the cohort was strong. Among some 400 genotyped donors of the cohort, an average of around 250,000 unique TCR beta nucleotide sequences was sequenced per donor, of which about 19% were non-productive. Overall study results and their limits: Most TCR sequences were seen in very few donors, while some public TCRs were found in many individuals. Some IMGT-functional V segments, including TRBV6-2 and TRBV6-3, could not be told apart with the 87-base-pair reads, so those segments were excluded. The earlier analysis of about 600 of the donors excluded 15 to 20 rarely observed V segments, including chromosome 9 orphons, because counts were too low. According to a later analysis, TCR association rates differed among HLA loci, with DRB1 alleles showing the most associated TCRs and HLA-C alleles showing the fewest. A further reported finding was that TCR beta sequences accurately predicted the HLA-A and HLA-B alleles for most subjects in the first cohort. Assigning TCR associations to individual alleles was difficult when HLA alleles, especially DR and DQ, strongly co-occurred. In this cohort, only TCR beta chains were sequenced, and detectable features were limited by the absence of alpha or paired-chain data. Several of the top co-occurrence clusters appeared to be linked to parvovirus B19, influenza, CMV and Epstein-Barr virus, according to a later analysis. Because HLA typing was unavailable for some donors at each locus, only the typed subset was used in association tests. A cluster of highly shared sequence variants was judged likely to be a technical artifact of the sequencing pipeline. Sequencing depth was assumed to be roughly uniform across donors in the presence/absence analyses, though that assumption may not hold. Specific HLA alleles were associated with 15,000 to 20,000 TCR beta sequences at a false discovery rate of 0.05 in a later analysis. In vitro tests confirmed that three of the cytomegalovirus-associated TCR beta chains recognize cytomegalovirus antigens. Correlated functional status among segregating V segments might be attributable to linkage disequilibrium, but an unknown experimental factor could not be ruled out. For the cohort, immune exposure information was limited to CMV serostatus. A later analysis found that HLA-associated TCR beta chains were more clonally expanded and had lower generation probabilities than equally common non-associated chains. An earlier analysis of approximately 570 of the donors showed that most TCR beta V segments appeared in productive rearrangements either about 90% or about 30% of the time, which broadly matched IMGT annotations. In the study, 164 TCR beta chains were listed as associated with cytomegalovirus. The classifier was reported to diagnose cytomegalovirus status with high specificity and sensitivity in both the original and validation cohorts. According to the authors, the approach could potentially be generalized to other disease states and immunological phenotypes. V-gene and J-gene trimming of TCR beta chains was associated with a missense DCLRE1C variant in a later genetic analysis, and the association was replicated in an independent cohort. In a later genetic analysis, fewer N-insertions in productive TCRs were reported among donors in an Asian-associated ancestry cluster than the roughly 700-donor mean. Most CMV-associated TCR beta chains appeared to be HLA-restricted in a later analysis, and the HLA associations seemed to be driven largely by CMV exposure.

Taken from cysteine to phenylalanine, the CDR3 has 15 residues. CDR3 DNA is the only sequence kept; it has 45 bases, read in frame from the first base. Per the germline V gene (reference sequence), SGHKS is the CDR1 and YYEKEE is the CDR2. V loses 5 bases at its end and J loses 1 base; junction bases beyond the gene matches: 5. Worth noting for this clone: What this receptor recognizes is not known. No base qualities exist here, and no much larger clone lies one base off it.

Libraries were built with the immunoSEQ multiplex PCR assay. A mixture of 60 forward primers for TCR Vbeta segments and 13 reverse primers for TCR Jbeta segments was used in the multiplex PCR. The CDR3 region of rearranged TCR beta genes was amplified from genomic DNA with a multiplex PCR assay. The amplified TCR beta libraries were sequenced on the Illumina HiSeq System as 87-base-pair reads. In the source study's methods: Across the 700 or so repertoires, a later analysis counted 75 million to 90 million unique TCR beta chains, roughly 11 million of which were shared by at least two donors. To remove PCR and sequencing errors, raw reads were error-corrected and collapsed into unique sequences using a nearest-neighbor algorithm that merged closely related sequences. V, D and J gene segments were assigned by aligning CDR3 sequences to IMGT reference sequences. For a sequence to be retained, at least a six-nucleotide match to both a V gene segment and a J gene segment was required. Rearrangements were classified as productive when the CDR3 lacked stop codons and remained in frame with V and J, and all other rearrangements were classified as non-productive. Following IMGT convention, CDR3 was defined as the stretch from the second conserved V-encoded cysteine to the conserved J-encoded phenylalanine. In an earlier analysis of around 570 of the donors, sequences lacking an unambiguous match to a single V gene segment were excluded. In an earlier analysis of approximately 610 of the donors, V segments were called functional above 56.7% productive rearrangements and were called segregating when the between-donor standard deviation exceeded 5%. A statistical classification framework was built for diagnosing cytomegalovirus status from the catalog of TCR beta chain sequences. In a later analysis, V and J genes were assigned by comparing TCR nucleotide sequences against IMGT/GENE-DB human TR gene sequences. A later analysis assigned CDR3 sequences and most-parsimonious VDJ recombination scenarios with the TCRdist pipeline. A later analysis defined each TCR beta chain by its CDR3 amino acid sequence plus V-gene family, and excluded reads lacking a unique V-gene family. A later analysis removed roughly 590 highly shared, low-generation-probability nucleotide sequences to deal with suspected cross-contamination and a sequencing artifact. In a later analysis, a clonal expansion index for each public chain was calculated from normalized within-repertoire ranks of inferred template counts. A later analysis computed generation probabilities with a VDJ recombination model fitted to out-of-frame rearrangements, and checked the results against IGoR. A later analysis scored TCR-TCR, TCR-HLA and TCR-CMV co-occurrence with hypergeometric tests, applying a repertoire-size bias correction to TCR pairs. A later analysis estimated false discovery rates by permuting HLA or CMV assignments 20 times. A later analysis grouped co-occurring TCRs with DBSCAN, adding TCRdist sequence similarity when clustering within HLA-allele-positive subsets. Repertoires with fewer than 30,000 or more than 120,000 public chains were left out of co-occurrence clustering, as were five repertoires with anomalous nucleotide sharing. The immuneACCESS repertoire file appears here via TCRdb, limited to in-frame rearrangements. These files lack a portion of the clones; in checked studies, under half of the deficit traces to unresolved V genes, and the cause of the others is not known. That table is the source of V, J and clone size, and D and trimming were worked out from the DNA. The sample table contains roughly 130,000 clones; only one count was recorded for about four fifths of them. Clones ranked in the top ten supply 4% to 4.5% of the sample.

In total, roughly 670 healthy bone marrow donors made up the cohort. At the time of sampling, all cohort members were nominally healthy, though unrecorded immune exposures were likely present. The donor tested CMV seronegative and was one of the 352 seronegative cohort members. Each donor provided a peripheral blood sample, and peripheral blood mononuclear cells were used for TCR beta sequencing. Genomic DNA extraction from the blood cell samples was performed with the Qiagen DNeasy Blood Extraction Kit. The V and J segments used are TRBV5-5 and TRBJ2-2; 7 nucleotides in the junction match TRBD1. The clonotype originates from a woman aged 40 to 50 in good health and CMV-seronegative. Sequencing used PBMCs. The bases are TGTGCCAGCAGTCCGCAGGGGGTGAACACCGGGGAGCTGTTTTTT. It encodes CASSPQGVNTGELFF.